This T cell receptor beta chain was documented in a study of technical replicates of blood from four donors. Here immunoSEQ multiplex PCR was the method, and the copy in TCRdb shows in-frame clones only, minus some. The sample lists around 71,000 clones; roughly 92% were seen once. The germline CDR1 and CDR2 sequences are SGHAT and FQNNGV. The CDR3 runs 16 residues. Trimming shortened V by 3 bases and J by 0 bases, and 13 bases separated the two germline ends. This TCR derives from a human donor in good health. The chain joins TRBV11-2 to TRBJ2-3, with D possibly being TRBD2 (5 bases). The sequencing input was T cells isolated from PBMCs. CDR3 protein: CASSFIKRTSTDTQYF. In DNA, the CDR3 is TGTGCCAGCAGCTTCATAAAGAGGACTAGCACAGATACGCAGTATTTT. Full variable domain (missing parts from reference TRBV11-2 and TRBJ2-3): EAGVAQSPRYKIIEKRQSVAFWCNPISGHATLYWYQQILGQGPKLLIQFQNNGVVDDSQLPKDRFSAERLKGVDSTLKIQPAKLEDSAVYLCASSFIKRTSTDTQYFGPGTRLTVL.